Following are 14 T cell receptor beta chains from one sample sequenced in a study of beta chain features in type 1 diabetes (dated by TCRdb to 2017 to 2018). Libraries were made using the immunoSEQ multiplex PCR assay. The entire amount of isolated RNA was reverse transcribed using the High Capacity cDNA Reverse Transcription Kit, so the sequenced TCRB transcripts were expressed ones. As stored in TCRdb, this immuneACCESS dataset retains in-frame rearrangements with V and J assigned. A fraction of the clones does not appear; measured against another copy, unresolved V genes explain less than half of the discrepancy, and the remainder lacks a known reason. Recorded for this sample are about 470,000 clones; about 30% of them occurred a single time. In total, the top ten clones hold roughly 0.066% of the sample. The source material was naive CD4+ T cells from blood. This specimen's cell subset or site label, interpreted: true naive CD4+ T cells. These receptor sequences come from a man younger than 35 in good health.

This clone came up a few times. Within the sample, other DNA sequences also encode this same CDR3. This chain connects TRBV5-1 to TRBJ2-1; D gene uncertain. This CDR3 is 13 amino acids long. Germline assignment: CDR1 SGHRS and CDR2 YFSETQ. V lost 0 bases to trimming and J lost 4 bases, with 5 bases between them. The CDR3 coding sequence is TGCGCCAGCAGCTTGGGAAGTTACAATGAGCAGTTCTTC. Amino acids: CASSLGSYNEQFF.

The V call is TRBV30, the J call TRBJ2-7, with TRBD1 as a possible D gene (6 bases). The CDR3 totals 15 residues. The germline CDR1 and CDR2 sequences are GTSNPN and SVGIG (reference sequence). V lost 4 bases, J lost 7 bases, and 23 bases lay in between. CDR3 DNA: TGTGCCTGGACCGAGCAACAGGGTATCGGGTTTGAGCAGTACTTC. Its translation is CAWTEQQGIGFEQYF.

This clone was picked up a small number of times. The genes are TRBV5-4 and TRBJ2-5, with D uncertain. The CDR3 is 14 amino acids. V was cut by 4 bases and J by 5 bases, with 15 bases left in between. Germline CDR1 is SGHNT and CDR2 is YYREEE (reference sequence). This chain's CDR3 is CASSQDVGRETQYF. The DNA of the CDR3 is TGTGCCAGCAGCCAGGACGTAGGTCGGGAGACCCAGTACTTC.

This clone was picked up one time. V is TRBV4-2 and J is TRBJ2-1, with D maybe TRBD2 (5 bases). Germline V gives CDR1 LGHNA, CDR2 YNFKEQ. The CDR3 extends over 13 amino acids. V shed 1 base and J shed 11 bases, with 12 bases lying between them. CDR3 sequence (DNA): TGTGCCAGCAGCCAAGTTGCCAGCGGCCAGCAGTTCTTC. This gives the protein CASSQVASGQQFF.

V and J are TRBV7-2 and TRBJ1-2, with D uncertain. Germline assignment: CDR1 SGHTA and CDR2 FQGNSA. Trimming cost V 3 bases and J 7 bases, with 15 bases left between them. CDR3 size: 14 residues. The CDR3 spells CASSLRPRAGGYTF. CDR3 sequence (DNA): TGTGCCAGCAGCTTGCGACCCCGCGCGGGTGGCTACACCTTC.

There are a few counts of this clone. The chain combines TRBV30 with TRBJ1-1; D not resolved. The CDR3 loop spans 11 amino acids. The germline CDR1 and CDR2 sequences are GTSNPN and SVGIG (reference sequence). With 2 bases removed from V and 8 bases from J, the gap between germline ends came to 9 bases. CDR3 in DNA: TGTGCCTGGAGTAACGGCCGAGAAGCTTTCTTT. This translates into CAWSNGREAFF.

As for this clone: The same CDR3 arises from other DNA sequences in this sample as well. CDR3 region: CASSLDSSSYNEQFF. Written as DNA, the CDR3 is TGCGCCAGCAGCTTGGACAGTAGCTCCTACAATGAGCAGTTCTTC. The chain carries TRBV5-1 and TRBJ2-1; no definite D call. The CDR3 sequence is 15 residues long. V was trimmed by 0 bases and J by 0 bases, leaving 7 bases between them. Germline V gene lookup returns CDR1 SGHRS and CDR2 YFSETQ.

This clone occurred a few times. The chain uses TRBV25-1 and TRBJ1-2; possibly TRBD1 for D (5 bases). This CDR3 is built from 14 residues. The ends were cut back, 2 bases at V and 8 bases at J, with 15 bases in the middle. Germline V gene sequence: CDR1 MGHDK, CDR2 SYGVNS. The CDR3 DNA sequence: TGTGCCAGCAGTGAACACGGCAGGGTGTACGGCTACACCTTC. It translates to CASSEHGRVYGYTF.

This clone has more than one count but fewer than ten. This chain joins TRBV30 and TRBJ1-3; D may be TRBD1 (6 bases). Germline lookup yields CDR1 GTSNPN and CDR2 SVGIG (reference sequence). Trimming pared 4 bases from V and 5 bases from J, leaving 18 bases between. The CDR3 has 15 residues. The CDR3 loop reads CAWTRTGNLRNTIYF. CDR3 DNA sequence: TGTGCCTGGACCCGAACAGGGAATCTTAGAAACACCATATATTTT.

This clone has more than one count but fewer than ten. The chain combines TRBV29-1 with TRBJ1-3, with 7 bases identical to TRBD1. The V gene end was trimmed by 3 bases and the J gene end by 3 bases; junction bases not matched to a gene: 5. The CDR3 has 14 amino acids. Germline CDR1 reads SQVTM; CDR2 reads ANQGSEA. The CDR3 sequence is CSVDRDRGGNTIYF. CDR3 nucleotides: TGCAGCGTTGACAGGGACAGAGGTGGAAACACCATATATTTT.

The chain has TRBV12-5 and TRBJ2-2; 8 bases are a match to TRBD1. The germline CDR1 and CDR2 sequences are LGHNT and FRNRAP. V dropped 7 bases and J dropped 6; count of bases not matched to a gene: 4. This CDR3 has 13 residues. The CDR3 DNA reads as TGTGCTAGTGTTCCGGACAGGGCCGGGGAGCTGTTTTTT. Amino acid sequence: CASVPDRAGELFF.

Here the CDR3 reads CSAMSGSWETQYF. For the CDR3, the DNA is TGCAGCGCAATGAGCGGGAGTTGGGAGACCCAGTACTTC. This chain links TRBV29-1 with TRBJ2-5, with 8 nucleotides matching TRBD2. This CDR3 comprises 13 residues. CDR1 SQVTM and CDR2 ANQGSEA come from the germline V gene. With 7 bases clipped from V and 5 bases from J, the junction kept 9 bases outside the gene matches.

This clone came up a few times. The V gene is TRBV12-2, the J gene TRBJ2-1. TRBV12-2 is a pseudogene segment. The CDR3 length is 15 residues. CDR3 DNA sequence: TGTGCAAGTCGCTTCGGGCGTAGAGGATACAATGAGCAGTTCTTC. Protein: CASRFGRRGYNEQFF.

On this clone itself: The sample contains more than one DNA sequence encoding this CDR3. This chain links TRBV9 with TRBJ2-3; no definite D call. Deletions cut 0 bases from V and 6 bases from J, with 5 bases between. Germline CDR1 reads SGDLS; CDR2 reads YYNGEE. CDR3 length: 12 amino acids. The CDR3 sequence: CASSVVGDTQYF. The CDR3 DNA reads TGTGCCAGCAGCGTAGTCGGGGATACGCAGTATTTT.